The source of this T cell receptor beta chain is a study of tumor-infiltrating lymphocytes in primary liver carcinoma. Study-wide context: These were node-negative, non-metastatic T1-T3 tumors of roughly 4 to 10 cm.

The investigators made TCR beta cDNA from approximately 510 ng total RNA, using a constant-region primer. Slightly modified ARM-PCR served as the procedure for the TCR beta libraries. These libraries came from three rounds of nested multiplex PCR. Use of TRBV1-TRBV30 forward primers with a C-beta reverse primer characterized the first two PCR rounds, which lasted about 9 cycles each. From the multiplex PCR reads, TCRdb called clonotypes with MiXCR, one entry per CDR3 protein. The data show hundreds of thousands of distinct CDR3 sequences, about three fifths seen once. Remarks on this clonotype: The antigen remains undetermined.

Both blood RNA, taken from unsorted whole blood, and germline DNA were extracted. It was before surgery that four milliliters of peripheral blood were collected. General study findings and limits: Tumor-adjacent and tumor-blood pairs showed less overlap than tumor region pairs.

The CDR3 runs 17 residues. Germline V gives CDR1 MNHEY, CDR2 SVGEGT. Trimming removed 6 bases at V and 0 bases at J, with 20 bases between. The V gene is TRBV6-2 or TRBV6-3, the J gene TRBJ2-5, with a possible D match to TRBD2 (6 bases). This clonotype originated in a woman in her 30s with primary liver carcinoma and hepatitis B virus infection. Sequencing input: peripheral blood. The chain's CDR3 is CASSPQILTGDQETQYF. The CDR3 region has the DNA TGTGCCAGCAGCCCCCAGATACTAACGGGAGACCAAGAGACCCAGTACTTC.